One and the same sample provided the 30 T cell receptor beta chains below, sequenced in a study of regulatory T cells in long-lasting Graves disease. Time point denoted: newly diagnosed GD, antithyroid drugs for less than 3 months. TCR sequences were obtained from RNA taken from PBMCs. Combining iRepertoire HTBI primers with Arm-PCR of CDR3 regions, the authors built TCR beta libraries. Using its own MiXCR run on the multiplex PCR reads, TCRdb lists one record per CDR3 protein. The table includes 550,000 or so distinct CDR3 sequences, about 11% detected once. The same specimen was also included in a second study, on T cells in Graves' hyperthyroidism and ophthalmopathy.

The sequenced sample was peripheral blood mononuclear cells (PBMCs), obtained at new diagnosis, from a patient treated with antithyroid drugs. The receptors were sampled from a woman under 40 with Graves disease.

About this clonotype: Sequence at one end of the junction differs from germline and may be a read error. The genes are TRBV28 and TRBJ1-1; no firm D call. This CDR3 spans 18 amino acids. The V gene's germline CDR1 is MDHEN and CDR2 SYDVKM. This CDR3 is CASSLAWFRILANTETFF. In DNA, the CDR3 is TGTGCCAGCAGTTTAGCATGGTTTCGGATTTTGGCGAACACTGAAACTTTCTTT.

This clonotype occurred many times. The V and J genes are TRBV7-2 and TRBJ2-5; 7 nucleotides line up with TRBD1. V shed 5 bases and J 5 bases; nucleotides not matched to a gene: 8. The CDR3 extends over 14 amino acids. Per the germline V gene, CDR1 is SGHTA and CDR2 is FQGNSA. Here the CDR3 reads CASSVGGASETQYF. Here the CDR3 DNA reads TGTGCCAGCAGCGTAGGGGGCGCATCGGAGACCCAGTACTTC. The full variable domain, with the rest looked up from reference TRBV7-2 and TRBJ2-5, is GAGVSQSPSNKVTEKGKDVELRCDPISGHTALYWYRQSLGQGLEFLIYFQGNSAPDKSGLPSDRFSAERTGGSVSTLTIQRTQQEDSAVYLCASSVGGASETQYFGPGTRLLVL.

The chain couples TRBV5-1 to TRBJ2-2; D unclear. The CDR3 runs 17 residues. CDR1 is SGHRS and CDR2 is YFSETQ in the germline V gene. The V end lost 0 bases, the J end lost 5 bases, and 17 bases lay between the germline ends. The CDR3 sequence: CASSLASSGYGTGELFF. For the CDR3, the DNA is TGCGCCAGCAGCTTGGCCTCTTCCGGATACGGAACCGGGGAGCTGTTTTTT.

The sample holds many counts of this clonotype. The gene calls are TRBV11-2 and TRBJ2-7, with 7 bases that match TRBD2. The junction had 8 bases not matched to a gene; V was cut back by 3 bases and J by 3 bases. Germline assignment: CDR1 SGHAT and CDR2 FQNNGV. The length of the CDR3 is 15 residues. The CDR3 DNA is TGTGCCAGCAGCTTGCGGGGGATAGTTAGCTACGAGCAGTACTTC. This gives the protein CASSLRGIVSYEQYF.

This clonotype has a count of ten or more. The chain is built from TRBV28 and TRBJ2-3, with D perhaps TRBD2 (5 bases). This CDR3 has 13 amino acids. CDR1 and CDR2 (germline): MDHEN, SYDVKM. V lost 6 bases, J lost 4 bases, and 11 bases lay in between. The CDR3 protein is CASRTSGADTQYF. CDR3 DNA: TGTGCCAGCAGAACCAGCGGCGCAGATACGCAGTATTTT.

Note on this clonotype: A much larger clone sits a single nucleotide away, making a read error possible. The rearrangement uses TRBV28 and TRBJ2-1; 12 positions match TRBD1. The end of the DNA is better explained by TRBJ2-5, so the J call may be wrong. There are 16 residues in the CDR3. Germline V lookup: CDR1 MDHEN, CDR2 SYDVKM. CDR3 coding DNA: TGTGCCAGAAGGCCCTCCGGGACAGGGGGCGAAGAGACCCAGTACTTC. Its translation is CARRPSGTGGEETQYF.

Concerning this clonotype: A read error likely explains this, since a far larger clone differs by one base. The V gene is TRBV27, the J gene TRBJ2-1; tentatively, D is TRBD2 (5 bases). The last part of the DNA fits TRBJ2-3 better; the J call may be wrong. The CDR3 runs 12 residues. Germline V gene sequence: CDR1 MNHEY, CDR2 SMNVEV (reference sequence). As DNA, the CDR3 is TGTGCCAGCAGCTTAGGGAGAGATAAGCAGTATTTT. It translates to CASSLGRDKQYF.

In regard to this clonotype: Just one base apart from a much larger clone, this may be a read error. V and J are TRBV9 and TRBJ2-1, with TRBD2 matching 10 bases. Germline V lookup: CDR1 SGDLS, CDR2 YYNGEE. CDR3 length equals 16 residues. With V trimmed by 4 bases and J by 7 bases, 11 bases remained unmatched. This chain's CDR3 is CASSPGLAGVGNEQFF. The DNA for the CDR3 is TGTGCCAGCAGCCCCGGGCTAGCGGGAGTTGGAAATGAGCAGTTCTTC.

This clonotype came up many times. The rearrangement joins TRBV19 to TRBJ1-5; 11 bases align to TRBD1. Germline V gene data show CDR1 as LNHDA and CDR2 as SQIVND (reference sequence). The trim removed 4 bases at V and 4 bases at J, leaving 3 bases unmatched. This CDR3 spans 15 amino acids. The CDR3 sequence: CASSTDRGLNQPQHF. CDR3 coding DNA: TGTGCCAGTAGTACGGACAGGGGGCTGAATCAGCCCCAGCATTTT.

This clonotype appeared many times. The rearrangement uses TRBV7-9 and TRBJ2-2, with D perhaps TRBD2 (6 bases). V shed 2 bases and J shed 7 bases, with 11 bases lying between them. Per germline, CDR1 SEHNR and CDR2 FQNEAQ (reference sequence). CDR3 length: 14 amino acids. The CDR3 DNA follows: TGTGCCAGCAGCTTACGGGGAGGCGGCGGGGAGCTGTTTTTT. Protein sequence: CASSLRGGGGELFF.

This clonotype was observed a handful of times. This chain uses TRBV20-1 with TRBJ1-4; a possible D gene is TRBD1 (5 bases). CDR3 size: 16 residues. Per germline, CDR1 DFQATT and CDR2 SNEGSKA (reference sequence). The V end lost 3 bases, the J end lost 3 bases, and 17 bases lay between the germline ends. The CDR3 region is CSASEYRGAANEKLFF. CDR3 nucleotide sequence: TGCAGTGCTAGCGAGTATAGGGGCGCAGCTAATGAAAAACTGTTTTTT.

Many counts were recorded for this clonotype. The chain joins TRBV13 to TRBJ1-5; D is ambiguous. The V end lost 2 bases, the J end lost 6 bases, and 8 bases lay between the germline ends. This CDR3 region has 13 residues. Looked up from germline, CDR1 is PRHDT and CDR2 is FYEKMQ (reference sequence). CDR3 DNA sequence: TGTGCCAGCAGCTTATCGGGTTTTCAGCCCCAGCATTTT. Translating it yields CASSLSGFQPQHF.

This clonotype was observed at least ten times. This chain uses TRBV20-1 with TRBJ2-3, with 9 bases that match TRBD2. V was clipped by 5 bases and J by 5 bases; unmatched bases: 11. The CDR3 loop spans 15 amino acids. From germline, CDR1 is DFQATT and CDR2 SNEGSKA (reference sequence). The CDR3 DNA follows: TGCAGTGCTCCTCTAGCGGGAACTTCCCAAGATACGCAGTATTTT. This encodes CSAPLAGTSQDTQYF.

This clonotype was observed a few times. This chain joins TRBV20-1 and TRBJ2-4; 9 bases map to TRBD1. CDR3 length: 14 residues. V shed 6 bases and J 8 bases; nucleotides not matched to a gene: 11. The V gene's germline CDR1 is DFQATT and CDR2 SNEGSKA (reference sequence). CDR3 loop: CSAVDRGVYHIQYF. CDR3 DNA sequence: TGCAGTGCCGTGGACAGGGGAGTCTACCACATTCAGTACTTC.

The rearrangement joins TRBV5-4 to TRBJ1-2; D is perhaps TRBD1 (6 bases). The V and J ends lost 3 bases and 0 bases respectively, with 21 bases between them. CDR1 is SGHNT and CDR2 is YYREEE in the germline V gene (reference sequence). CDR3 length: 18 residues. This CDR3 is CASSSSSSNREANYGYTF. Written as DNA, the CDR3 is TGTGCCAGCAGCTCCTCTTCCAGCAACAGGGAAGCTAACTATGGCTACACCTTC.

This clonotype was recorded at least ten times. The V call is TRBV11-2, the J call TRBJ2-1; no reliable D call. Trimming took off 5 bases at V and 3 bases at J, with 14 bases between the two ends. CDR3 size: 15 residues. Germline loops: CDR1 SGHAT, CDR2 FQNNGV. CDR3 coding DNA: TGTGCCAGCAGCCTCTATTCTTACGGCTACAATGAGCAGTTCTTC. Its translation: CASSLYSYGYNEQFF.

At least ten counts were recorded for this clonotype. The chain employs TRBV20-1 and TRBJ2-7, with 7 bases matching TRBD1. The germline V gene has CDR1 DFQATT and CDR2 SNEGSKA (reference sequence). Germline trimming cut 4 bases from V and 5 bases from J; bases unmatched to any gene: 5. This CDR3 region has 12 residues. For the CDR3, the DNA is TGCAGTGCTACCACAGGGGTCCACGAGCAGTACTTC. Translating gives CSATTGVHEQYF.

This chain links TRBV6-1 with TRBJ1-1, with TRBD1 matching over 9 bases. The CDR3 is 16 residues long. J lost 2 bases, V lost 0 bases, and 4 bases had no gene match. Germline V lookup: CDR1 MNHNS, CDR2 SASEGT. CDR3 region: CASSEAADRGNTEAFF. The CDR3 DNA reads as TGTGCCAGCAGTGAAGCCGCGGACAGGGGCAACACTGAAGCTTTCTTT.

This clonotype was observed many times. The chain has TRBV11-2 and TRBJ2-2; TRBD2 matches at 12 bases. The junction had 12 bases not matched to a gene; V was cut back by 2 bases and J by 5 bases. The CDR3 has 19 residues. Germline lookup yields CDR1 SGHAT and CDR2 FQNNGV. The CDR3 DNA follows: TGTGCCAGCAGCTTACATCACCCGCTAGCGGGAGGGGTGACCGGGGAGCTGTTTTTT. The encoded protein is CASSLHHPLAGGVTGELFF. The full variable domain, completed using reference TRBV11-2 and TRBJ2-2, is EAGVAQSPRYKIIEKRQSVAFWCNPISGHATLYWYQQILGQGPKLLIQFQNNGVVDDSQLPKDRFSAERLKGVDSTLKIQPAKLEDSAVYLCASSLHHPLAGGVTGELFFGEGSRLTVL.

On this clonotype: Being one base from a much bigger clone, this may be a read error. This chain connects TRBV7-9 to TRBJ1-2; 8 bases line up with TRBD1. Germline CDR1 and CDR2: SEHNR and FQNEAQ (reference sequence). The CDR3 sequence is 14 residues long. The CDR3 region is CVSSQTGGLMGYTF. CDR3 in DNA: TGTGTCAGCAGCCAAACAGGGGGTTTGATGGGCTACACCTTC. Supplemented by reference TRBV7-9 and TRBJ1-2, the full variable domain reads DTGVSQNPRHKITKRGQNVTFRCDPISEHNRLYWYRQTLGQGPEFLTYFQNEAQLEKSRLLSDRFSAERPKGSFSTLEIQRTEQGDSAMYLCVSSQTGGLMGYTFGSGTRLTVV.

The J gene is TRBJ1-1, the V gene TRBV18; 7 nucleotides match TRBD1. The CDR3 contains 14 residues. Germline CDR1 KGHSH, CDR2 LQKENI. V lost 3 bases, J lost 1 base, and 2 bases stayed unmatched. The CDR3 reads CASSPGQANTEAFF. The CDR3 DNA sequence: TGTGCCAGCTCACCCGGACAGGCGAACACTGAAGCTTTCTTT.

On this clonotype: The junction departs from the called germline gene at one end, perhaps through a read error. The genes are TRBV7-9 and TRBJ1-5; D perhaps matches TRBD1 (6 bases). From germline, CDR1 is SEHNR and CDR2 FQNEAQ (reference sequence). CDR3 length: 14 residues. Written as DNA, the CDR3 is TGTGCCAGCAGCCCCGGGGGGGGCAATCAGCCCCCGCATTTT. It is translated as CASSPGGGNQPPHF.

This clonotype was counted only a few times. Relative to the germline gene, one junction end is altered; a read error may explain this. V is TRBV5-1 and J is TRBJ1-2, with TRBD1 as a possible D gene (5 bases). Germline V CDR1 and CDR2: SGHRS, YFSETQ. CDR3 length: 12 amino acids. CDR3 DNA: TGCGCCAGCAACGGGGGTGGCTATGGCCACACCTTC. Protein: CASNGGGYGHTF.

Worth noting for this clonotype: At one of its ends the junction is not consistent with the germline gene, which may arise from a read error. The CDR3 DNA is TGTGCCACCATTGATTCACATGGCTACACCTTC. This translates into CATIDSHGYTF. This chain joins TRBV24-1 and TRBJ1-2; no clear D. Germline V lookup: CDR1 KGHDR, CDR2 SFDVKD. The CDR3 sequence is 11 residues long.

The CDR3 DNA sequence: TGTGCCACCATGGGGACTAGCTCCTATACGCAGTATTTT. It translates to CATMGTSSYTQYF. J is TRBJ2-3 and V is TRBV24-1; the match to TRBD2 covers 9 bases. The CDR3 extends over 13 amino acids. Per the germline V gene, CDR1 is KGHDR and CDR2 is SFDVKD. V trimming: 8 bases; J trimming: 7 bases; junction bases outside the gene matches: 6.

This clonotype was counted many times. The CDR3 coding sequence is TGTGCCAGCAACCCTAGGGGACTAGTGGACAATGAGCAGTTCTTC. Protein sequence: CASNPRGLVDNEQFF. The chain links TRBV6-2 or TRBV6-3 to TRBJ2-1; 8 nucleotides line up with TRBD2. Germline lookup yields CDR1 MNHEY and CDR2 SVGEGT. This CDR3 comprises 15 residues. The V and J ends lost 7 bases and 5 bases, in that order; junction bases with no gene match: 10.

On this clonotype: A much larger clone sits a single nucleotide away, making a read error possible. J is TRBJ2-7 and V is TRBV27, with 10 nucleotides matching TRBD2. Germline CDR1 reads MNHEY; CDR2 reads SMNVEV (reference sequence). The CDR3 contains 14 residues. J lost 5 bases, V lost 4 bases, and 5 bases had no gene match. CDR3 in DNA: TGTGCCAGCAGTTCGGCTAGCGGGAGAAACGAGCAGTACTTC. Residues: CASSSASGRNEQYF.

This rearrangement joins TRBV12-3 or TRBV12-4 to TRBJ1-5, with D perhaps TRBD1 (5 bases). The V gene lost 1 base and the J gene lost 5 bases, with 9 bases spanning the gap. This CDR3 is built from 14 residues. The DNA of the CDR3 is TGTGCCAGCAGTTTAGATCGGGGGGATCAGCCCCAGCATTTT. The encoded protein is CASSLDRGDQPQHF.

This clonotype was seen at least ten times. The chain uses TRBV10-3 and TRBJ2-1; D may be TRBD1 (6 bases). V gave up 7 bases and J gave up 6 bases, with 13 bases separating them. The length of the CDR3 is 13 residues. Germline loops: CDR1 ENHRY, CDR2 SYGVKD. CDR3 bases: TGTGCCATCACGGAGACAGGTTTCAATGAGCAGTTCTTC. Its protein is CAITETGFNEQFF.

This clonotype has ten or more counts. The V call is TRBV2, the J call TRBJ2-2; D remains unclear. Germline CDR1 SNHLY, CDR2 FYNNEI. The V gene lost 1 base and the J gene lost 6 bases, with 6 bases spanning the gap. The CDR3 has 13 amino acids. The CDR3 here is CASSEGPPGELFF. The DNA for the CDR3 is TGTGCCAGCAGTGAAGGTCCCCCCGGGGAGCTGTTTTTT. The full variable domain, rest sourced from reference TRBV2 and TRBJ2-2, is EPEVTQTPSHQVTQMGQEVILRCVPISNHLYFYWYRQILGQKVEFLVSFYNNEISEKSEIFDDQFSVERPDGSNFTLKIRSTKLEDSAMYFCASSEGPPGELFFGEGSRLTVL.